The 17 T cell receptor beta chains below were found in one sample sequenced in a study of OX40 agonist ivuxolimab in advanced cancers. Measured with immunoSEQ multiplex PCR; TCRdb has only the in-frame clones, and not every one. The data contain 60,000 or so clones, about 94% of them singletons. This material consisted of CD4+ or CD8+ T cells sorted from blood, taken in a trial of the OX40 agonist ivuxolimab. The receptors come from an adult with an advanced solid tumor such as melanoma, head and neck, liver or kidney cancer.

The chain has TRBV7-6 and TRBJ2-2, with D uncertain. Trimming took off 5 bases at V and 4 bases at J, with 11 bases between the two ends. Germline values: CDR1 SGHVS, CDR2 FNYEAQ. CDR3 length: 14 amino acids. CDR3 DNA: TGTGCCAGCAGCCCCCCGGACCGCACCGGGGAGCTGTTTTTT. As protein: CASSPPDRTGELFF.

The chain combines TRBV27 with TRBJ1-2; 9 nucleotides agree with TRBD1. Losses at the gene ends were 5 bases for V and 3 bases for J; bases not matched to a gene: 4. The CDR3 has 14 amino acids. CDR1 and CDR2 from the germline V gene are MNHEY and SMNVEV (reference sequence). The CDR3 sequence: CASSTTGGDYGYTF. CDR3 nucleotide sequence: TGTGCCAGCAGTACGACAGGGGGGGACTATGGCTACACCTTC.

J is TRBJ2-2 and V is TRBV5-1, with D possibly TRBD2 on 6 matching bases. Germline V gene sequence: CDR1 SGHRS, CDR2 YFSETQ. Deletions cut 1 base from V and 0 bases from J, with 16 bases between. This CDR3 spans 18 amino acids. The CDR3 here is CASSLSEWLATNTGELFF. In nucleotides, the CDR3 is TGCGCCAGCAGCTTGTCAGAGTGGCTAGCGACGAACACCGGGGAGCTGTTTTTT.

This clone has a single count. The chain joins TRBV13 to TRBJ2-1, with 10 bases identical to TRBD2. In germline, CDR1 is PRHDT, CDR2 FYEKMQ (reference sequence). Unmatched junction bases numbered 5, after V lost 4 bases and J lost 2 bases. The CDR3 is 16 amino acids. In nucleotides, the CDR3 is TGTGCCAGCAGCTATGGACTAGCGGACACCTACAATGAGCAGTTCTTC. Protein sequence: CASSYGLADTYNEQFF.

The chain uses TRBV6-6 and TRBJ1-1; D perhaps matches TRBD1 (5 bases). Germline CDR1 is MNHNY and CDR2 is SVGAGI (reference sequence). This CDR3 is built from 14 residues. V gave up 4 bases and J gave up 2 bases, with 11 bases separating them. The CDR3 DNA follows: TGTGCCAGCAGTTTCTGGGGGGTTAACACTGAAGCTTTCTTT. Amino acid sequence: CASSFWGVNTEAFF.

The chain links TRBV11-3 to TRBJ1-1; D is uncertain. The V end lost 5 bases, the J end lost 1 base, and 11 bases lay between the germline ends. This CDR3 has 14 residues. Germline CDR1 and CDR2: SGHNT and YENEEA. The CDR3 loop is CASSPRTANTEAFF. CDR3 sequence (DNA): TGTGCCAGCAGCCCAAGGACGGCGAACACTGAAGCTTTCTTT.

V is TRBV19 and J is TRBJ2-1; D gene ambiguous. There are 11 residues in the CDR3. Per germline, CDR1 LNHDA and CDR2 SQIVND (reference sequence). The ends were cut back, 4 bases at V and 9 bases at J, with 7 bases in the middle. This CDR3 reads CASSTTGEQFF. The CDR3 DNA reads as TGTGCCAGTAGTACTACGGGTGAGCAGTTCTTC.

The chain carries TRBV27 and TRBJ2-1; D remains unclear. Trimming removed 7 bases at V and 1 base at J, with 17 bases between. This CDR3 is 16 amino acids long. Germline-derived CDR1 and CDR2 are MNHEY and SMNVEV (reference sequence). The DNA of the CDR3 is TGTGCCAGCATCCCCCCCGGGTTGGTATCCTACAATGAGCAGTTCTTC. Its protein product is CASIPPGLVSYNEQFF.

The J gene is TRBJ1-2, the V gene TRBV28; D gene unclear. V shed 4 bases and J shed 1 base, with 7 bases lying between them. Germline lookup yields CDR1 MDHEN and CDR2 SYDVKM. This CDR3 is 13 amino acids long. CDR3 in DNA: TGTGCCAGCAGTTCGGGCAGTAACTATGGCTACACCTTC. This encodes CASSSGSNYGYTF.

The rearrangement joins TRBV30 to TRBJ2-1; 9 bases match TRBD1. V lost 2 bases and J lost 1; bases outside the gene matches: 9. The CDR3 is 17 residues long. Germline CDR1 reads GTSNPN; CDR2 reads SVGIG (reference sequence). CDR3 coding DNA: TGTGCCTGGAGTCCCCCTCTGACAGGGGGTTCCTACAATGAGCAGTTCTTC. Translating it yields CAWSPPLTGGSYNEQFF.

In the case of this clone: At one of its ends the junction is not consistent with the germline gene, which may arise from a read error. The chain couples TRBV5-1 to TRBJ2-7; TRBD1 aligns across 10 bases. The CDR3 contains 14 residues. Per germline, CDR1 SGHRS and CDR2 YFSETQ. CDR3 in amino acids: CASRDDRGQVEQYF. As DNA, the CDR3 is TGCGCGAGCAGGGACGACAGGGGGCAAGTCGAGCAGTACTTC. The entire variable domain, with the rest obtained from reference TRBV5-1 and TRBJ2-7, is as follows: KAGVTQTPRYLIKTRGQQVTLSCSPISGHRSVSWYQQTPGQGLQFLFEYFSETQRNKGNFPGRFSGRQFSNSRSEMNVSTLELGDSALYLCASRDDRGQVEQYFGPGTRLTVT.

Comments on this clone: A read error may be the cause here, since a much bigger clone is one base away. This same CDR3 is encoded by further DNA sequences in the sample. The V and J genes are TRBV9 and TRBJ2-7; TRBD1 or TRBD2 may be the D gene (5 bases each). The V end lost 0 bases, the J end lost 0 bases, and 7 bases lay between the germline ends. The germline V gene encodes CDR1 SGDLS and CDR2 YYNGEE. The length of the CDR3 is 14 residues. The CDR3, as DNA: TGTGCCAGCAGCGTAGGGGGGAGCTCCTACGAGCAGTACTTC. It specifies CASSVGGSSYEQYF.

This clone was counted at least ten times. The chain uses TRBV6-1 and TRBJ1-1; D not resolved. CDR3 size: 14 residues. V was shortened by 3 bases and J by 5 bases, with 13 bases between the two germline ends. CDR1 and CDR2 (germline): MNHNS, SASEGT. CDR3 bases: TGTGCCAGCAGTGAGTCCGGGATGCTTACTGAAGCTTTCTTT. Translation: CASSESGMLTEAFF.

The V gene is TRBV11-2, the J gene TRBJ2-5; the match to TRBD2 covers 13 bases. Per the germline V gene, CDR1 is SGHAT and CDR2 is FQNNGV. The CDR3 covers 17 residues. V dropped 5 bases and J dropped 3; count of bases not matched to a gene: 9. Here the CDR3 reads CASSLGTSGTGEETQYF. In DNA form, the CDR3 reads TGTGCCAGCAGCCTCGGGACTAGCGGGACGGGGGAAGAGACCCAGTACTTC.

Judged by abundance, this clone is medium-sized. This chain joins TRBV13 and TRBJ1-3; 9 bases line up with TRBD1. Losses at the gene ends were 5 bases for V and 0 bases for J; bases not matched to a gene: 8. CDR3 length: 17 amino acids. Germline V gives CDR1 PRHDT, CDR2 FYEKMQ (reference sequence). CDR3 DNA sequence: TGTGCCAGCAGCCACGACAGGGGGGCACACTCTGGAAACACCATATATTTT. It encodes CASSHDRGAHSGNTIYF.

On this clone: This specimen includes other DNA sequences encoding the same CDR3. V and J are TRBV4-2 and TRBJ2-7; weak D call: TRBD2 (6 bases). Germline CDR1 is LGHNA and CDR2 is YNFKEQ. This CDR3 contains 12 residues. Trimming took 3 bases from V and 4 from J, leaving 7 bases between them. CDR3 amino acids: CASSQGGYEQYF. The CDR3 DNA reads TGTGCCAGCAGCCAGGGGGGATACGAGCAGTACTTC.

The chain is built from TRBV28 and TRBJ2-1; possible D gene TRBD1, 6 bases. Trimming removed 4 bases from V and 5 bases from J, with 6 bases in between. This CDR3 contains 12 residues. Germline CDR1 MDHEN, CDR2 SYDVKM. Here the CDR3 DNA reads TGTGCCAGCAGTTGGGACAACAATGAGCAGTTCTTC. It specifies CASSWDNNEQFF.